These T cell receptor beta chains were read from a single sample in a study of T cell responses to AZD1222 COVID-19 vaccine. Data came from immunoSEQ multiplex PCR; TCRdb stores just in-frame clones and leaves some out. Of some 130,000 clones listed, roughly 90% are singletons. This specimen consisted of peripheral blood, obtained on day 0 of AZD1222 vaccination. The receptors were gathered from an adult in good health. Both conserved end residues are part of each CDR3. Fields, in order: J gene, V gene, clone size, D gene, CDR3 protein, CDR3 DNA. The D gene is left open where the match is weak. Rows give clone size only sometimes, using once, few, many, or a class for an expanded clone.

>TRBJ1-2|TRBV6-2/TRBV6-3|NA|TRBD1
CASSQPGQEFYGYTF
TGTGCCAGCAGTCAACCGGGACAGGAGTTCTATGGCTACACCTTC
>TRBJ1-6|TRBV27|NA|NA
CASSSGQSNSPLHF
TGTGCCAGCAGTTCCGGACAGAGTAATTCACCCCTCCACTTT
>TRBJ2-7|TRBV6-5|NA|NA
CASSYSRSLPPYEQYF
TGTGCCAGCAGTTACTCGAGGTCACTGCCCCCCTACGAGCAGTACTTC
>TRBJ1-1|TRBV7-3|once|NA
CASSFGFNTEAFF
TGTGCCAGCAGCTTTGGGTTTAACACTGAAGCTTTCTTT
>TRBJ2-3|TRBV7-2|NA|TRBD2
CASSSGHFGLAGGPDTQYF
TGTGCCAGCAGCTCGGGACATTTCGGACTAGCGGGGGGCCCAGATACGCAGTATTTT
>TRBJ1-2|TRBV12-5|NA|NA
CASGLVPVEGYTF
TGTGCTAGTGGTTTGGTACCCGTAGAGGGCTACACCTTC
>TRBJ1-2|TRBV2|NA|NA
CASSEVRTLTGYTF
TGTGCCAGCAGTGAAGTCCGGACCCTCACTGGCTACACCTTC
>TRBJ1-2|TRBV24-1|NA|NA
CATSAWAHYGYTF
TGTGCCACCAGTGCCTGGGCTCACTATGGCTACACCTTC
>TRBJ1-2|TRBV3-1/TRBV3-2|NA|NA
CASSQVGWTGYTF
TGTGCCAGCAGCCAAGTTGGCTGGACGGGCTACACCTTC
>TRBJ2-1|TRBV6-4|NA|NA
CASSEQVESSYNEQFF
TGTGCCAGCAGTGAGCAGGTTGAGAGCTCCTACAATGAGCAGTTCTTC
>TRBJ1-2|TRBV25-1|NA|NA
CASSEYGGDNYGYTF
TGTGCCAGCAGTGAATACGGGGGCGATAACTATGGCTACACCTTC
>TRBJ1-1|TRBV18|NA|NA
CASSPQQVNEAFF
TGTGCCAGCTCACCACAACAGGTGAATGAAGCTTTCTTT
>TRBJ1-1|TRBV30|NA|NA
CAWRGLPTTEAFF
TGTGCCTGGAGGGGACTGCCAACCACTGAAGCTTTCTTT
>TRBJ2-2|TRBV7-2|NA|TRBD2
CASSLAWLRLAGDWNTGELFF
TGTGCCAGCAGCTTAGCGTGGTTGAGACTAGCGGGAGATTGGAACACCGGGGAGCTGTTTTTT
>TRBJ2-7|TRBV7-3|NA|TRBD2
CASSLRRGDEQYF
TGTGCCAGCAGCCTACGTCGGGGGGACGAGCAGTACTTC
>TRBJ2-7|TRBV20-1|few|NA
CSAEDAAGQYF
TGCAGTGCTGAAGACGCCGCGGGGCAGTACTTC
>TRBJ1-3|TRBV30|NA|TRBD1
CARTGYLGNTIYF
TGTGCCCGGACAGGGTACTTGGGAAACACCATATATTTT
>TRBJ1-1|TRBV4-3|NA|NA
CASSQVVAHTEAFF
TGCGCCAGCAGCCAAGTTGTCGCGCACACTGAAGCTTTCTTT
>TRBJ1-2|TRBV6-5|NA|NA
CASGKGTIINYGYTF
TGTGCCAGCGGGAAGGGAACTATTATTAACTATGGCTACACCTTC
>TRBJ2-1|TRBV4-3|NA|NA
CASSQGASYNEQFF
TGCGCCAGCAGCCAGGGGGCTTCCTACAATGAGCAGTTCTTC
>TRBJ2-1|TRBV5-5|NA|NA
CASSRMGDNEQFF
TGTGCCAGCAGCAGGATGGGGGACAATGAGCAGTTCTTC
>TRBJ2-3|TRBV10-3|once|NA
CATTSGTRQLDTQYF
TGTGCCACCACGTCGGGGACTCGCCAATTAGATACGCAGTATTTT
>TRBJ1-1|TRBV20-1|once|TRBD1
CSASDDRGHAFF
TGCAGTGCTAGTGATGACAGGGGGCATGCTTTCTTT
>TRBJ2-7|TRBV2|NA|TRBD2
CASRTSGGSYEQYF
TGTGCCAGCCGGACTAGCGGGGGCTCCTACGAGCAGTACTTC
>TRBJ1-2|TRBV6-6|NA|NA
CASSYSIGDGYTF
TGTGCCAGCAGTTACTCGATCGGGGATGGCTACACCTTC
>TRBJ1-6|TRBV6-5|NA|NA
CASSSYGVANSPLHF
TGTGCCAGCAGTTCATACGGGGTCGCGAATTCACCCCTCCACTTT
>TRBJ2-2|TRBV6-1|NA|NA
CASSVGLASNTGELFF
TGTGCCAGCAGTGTCGGGCTAGCGTCGAACACCGGGGAGCTGTTTTTT
>TRBJ2-7|TRBV5-4|NA|NA
CASSPSPSSHNEQYF
TGTGCCAGCAGTCCCTCCCCATCGAGCCATAACGAGCAGTACTTC
>TRBJ2-2|TRBV2|NA|NA
CASSEQGSGNTGELFF
TGTGCCAGCAGTGAACAGGGTAGCGGGAACACCGGGGAGCTGTTTTTT
>TRBJ2-3|TRBV11-3|NA|TRBD1
CASSSGGADTQYF
TGTGCCAGCAGCTCAGGGGGCGCAGATACGCAGTATTTT
>TRBJ2-3|TRBV6-4|NA|NA
CASSPLGGADTQYF
TGTGCCAGCAGCCCACTGGGGGGTGCAGATACGCAGTATTTT
>TRBJ1-5|TRBV5-1|NA|NA
CASSLGGGNQPQHF
TGCGCCAGCAGCTTGGGGGGAGGCAATCAGCCCCAGCATTTT
>TRBJ2-1|TRBV11-2|NA|NA
CASSQTGDGSNEQFF
TGTGCCAGCAGCCAAACGGGGGATGGGAGCAATGAGCAGTTCTTC
>TRBJ1-1|TRBV5-1|NA|NA
CASSSTRTEAFF
TGCGCCAGCAGCTCGACCCGGACTGAAGCTTTCTTT
>TRBJ1-5|TRBV2|NA|NA
CASSSGQINQPQHF
TGTGCCAGCAGCTCGGGACAAATCAATCAGCCCCAGCATTTT
>TRBJ1-2|TRBV7-9|NA|NA
CASSLGDVGDGYTF
TGTGCCAGCAGCTTAGGGGACGTCGGGGATGGCTACACCTTC
>TRBJ2-2|TRBV3-1/TRBV3-2|NA|NA
CASSQVLGGELFF
TGTGCCAGCAGCCAAGTATTAGGCGGGGAGCTGTTTTTT
>TRBJ2-2|TRBV19|NA|NA
CASSMGTDTGELFF
TGTGCCAGTAGCATGGGGACGGACACCGGGGAGCTGTTTTTT
>TRBJ1-2|TRBV19|NA|NA
CASSKAQNYGYTF
TGTGCCAGTAGTAAAGCCCAAAACTATGGCTACACCTTC
>TRBJ1-2|TRBV5-1|NA|NA
CASSLVLGGRQYGYTF
TGCGCCAGCAGCTTGGTTCTAGGGGGGCGGCAGTATGGCTACACCTTC
>TRBJ1-3|TRBV7-2|NA|NA
CASSPLIRTTASGNTIYF
TGTGCCAGCAGCCCCCTTATCAGGACAACCGCCTCTGGAAACACCATATATTTT
>TRBJ1-1|TRBV3-1/TRBV3-2|few|TRBD1
CASSQGDRGWTEAFF
TGTGCCAGCAGCCAAGGGGACAGGGGATGGACTGAAGCTTTCTTT
>TRBJ1-1|TRBV11-3|NA|NA
CASSLRGNTEAFF
TGTGCCAGCAGCCTTAGAGGGAACACTGAAGCTTTCTTT